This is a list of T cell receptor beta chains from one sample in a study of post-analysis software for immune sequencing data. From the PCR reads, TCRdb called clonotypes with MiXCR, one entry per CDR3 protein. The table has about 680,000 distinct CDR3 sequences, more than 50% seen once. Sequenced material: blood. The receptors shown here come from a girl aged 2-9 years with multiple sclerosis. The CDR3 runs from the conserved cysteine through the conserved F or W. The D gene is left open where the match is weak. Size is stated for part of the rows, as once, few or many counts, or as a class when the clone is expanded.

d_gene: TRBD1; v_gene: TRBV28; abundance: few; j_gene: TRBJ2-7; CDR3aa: CASRGQGGSYEQYF; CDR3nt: TGTGCCAGCAGGGGACAGGGGGGCTCCTACGAGCAGTACTTC
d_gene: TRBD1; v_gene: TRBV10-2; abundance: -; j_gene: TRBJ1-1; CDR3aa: CASSGTGRLLGTEAFF; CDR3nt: TGCGCCAGCAGCGGGACAGGACGACTTCTGGGCACTGAAGCTTTCTTT
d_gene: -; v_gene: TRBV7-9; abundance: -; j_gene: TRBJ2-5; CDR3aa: CASGPNRQETQYF; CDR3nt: TGTGCCAGCGGGCCGAACAGGCAAGAGACCCAGTACTTC
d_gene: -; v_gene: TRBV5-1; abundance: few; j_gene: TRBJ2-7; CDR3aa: CASSSQAYEQYF; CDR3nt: TGCGCCAGCAGCTCACAGGCATACGAGCAGTACTTC
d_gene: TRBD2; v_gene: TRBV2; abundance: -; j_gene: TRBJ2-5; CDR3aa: CASSGTSGAALQYF; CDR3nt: TGTGCCAGCAGTGGGACTAGCGGGGCGGCTTTACAGTACTTC
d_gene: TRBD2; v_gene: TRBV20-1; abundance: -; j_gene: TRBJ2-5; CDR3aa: CSARGLAGGQETQYF; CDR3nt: TGCAGTGCTAGAGGACTAGCGGGAGGGCAAGAGACCCAGTACTTC
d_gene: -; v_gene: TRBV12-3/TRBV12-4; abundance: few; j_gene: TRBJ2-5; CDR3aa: CASSKPKTSQETQYF; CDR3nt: TGTGCCAGCAGCAAGCCTAAGACTAGTCAAGAGACCCAGTACTTC
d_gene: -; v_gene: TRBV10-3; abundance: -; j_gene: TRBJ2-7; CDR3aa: CAISEPGRGRHEQYF; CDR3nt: TGTGCCATCAGTGAGCCAGGACGGGGACGCCACGAGCAGTACTTC
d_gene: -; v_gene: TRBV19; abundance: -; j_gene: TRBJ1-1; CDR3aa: CASSIDRVAGGAFF; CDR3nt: TGTGCCAGTAGTATAGATCGGGTGGCAGGAGGCGCTTTCTTT
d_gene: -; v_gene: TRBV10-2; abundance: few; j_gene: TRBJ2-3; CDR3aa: CASESGARTDTQYF; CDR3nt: TGCGCCAGTGAGTCGGGGGCCCGCACAGATACGCAGTATTTT
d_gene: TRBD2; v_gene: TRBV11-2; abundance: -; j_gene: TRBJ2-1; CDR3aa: CASSGRTSGGGRNEQFF; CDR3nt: TGTGCCAGCAGCGGGCGGACTAGCGGGGGGGGTAGGAATGAGCAGTTCTTC
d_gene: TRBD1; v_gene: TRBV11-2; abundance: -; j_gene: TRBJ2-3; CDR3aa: CASSSVGQGTKDTQYF; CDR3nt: TGTGCCAGCAGCTCAGTTGGACAGGGGACAAAAGATACGCAGTATTTT
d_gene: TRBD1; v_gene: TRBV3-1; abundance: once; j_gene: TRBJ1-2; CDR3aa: CASVRDRALIFYGYTF; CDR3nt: TGTGCCAGCGTCCGGGACAGGGCACTTATTTTCTATGGCTACACCTTC
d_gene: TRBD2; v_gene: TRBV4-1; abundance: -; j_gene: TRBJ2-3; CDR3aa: CASSQDNVGLAGSDTQYF; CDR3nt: TGCGCCAGCAGCCAAGATAATGTTGGGCTAGCGGGGTCAGATACGCAGTATTTT
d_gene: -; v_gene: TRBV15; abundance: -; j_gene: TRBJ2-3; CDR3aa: CATSRPGGFTDTQYF; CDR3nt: TGTGCCACCAGCAGACCCGGCGGGTTCACAGATACGCAGTATTTT
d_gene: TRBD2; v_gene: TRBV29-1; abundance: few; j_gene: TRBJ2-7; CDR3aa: CSAGLAGEQYF; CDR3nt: TGCAGCGCGGGACTAGCGGGCGAGCAGTACTTC
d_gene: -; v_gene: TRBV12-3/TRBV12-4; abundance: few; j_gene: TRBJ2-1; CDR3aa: CASSYHREFANEQFF; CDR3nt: TGTGCCAGCAGTTACCACAGGGAATTCGCCAATGAGCAGTTCTTC
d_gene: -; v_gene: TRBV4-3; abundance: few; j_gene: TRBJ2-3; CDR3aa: CASSQETGTDTQYF; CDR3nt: TGCGCCAGCAGCCAAGAGACTGGCACAGATACGCAGTATTTT
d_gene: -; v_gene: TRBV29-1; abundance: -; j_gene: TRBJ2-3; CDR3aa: CSAYFLTDTQYF; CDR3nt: TGCAGCGCCTATTTTTTGACAGATACGCAGTATTTT
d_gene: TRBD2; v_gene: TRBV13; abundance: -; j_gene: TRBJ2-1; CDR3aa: CASSLGPSGGAIDEQFF; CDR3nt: TGTGCCAGCAGCTTAGGGCCTAGCGGGGGGGCAATAGATGAGCAGTTCTTC
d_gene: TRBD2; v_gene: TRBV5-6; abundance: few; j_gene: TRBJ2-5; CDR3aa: CASSFQGTSQETQYF; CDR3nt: TGTGCCAGCAGCTTCCAGGGGACTAGCCAAGAGACCCAGTACTTC
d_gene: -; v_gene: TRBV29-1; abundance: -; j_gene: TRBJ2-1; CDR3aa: CSVVHPYSYNEQFF; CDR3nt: TGCAGCGTTGTCCATCCCTACTCCTACAATGAGCAGTTCTTC
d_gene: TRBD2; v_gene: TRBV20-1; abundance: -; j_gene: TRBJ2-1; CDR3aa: CSARGQREGPDEQFF; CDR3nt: TGCAGTGCTAGAGGCCAGCGGGAGGGCCCCGACGAGCAGTTCTTC
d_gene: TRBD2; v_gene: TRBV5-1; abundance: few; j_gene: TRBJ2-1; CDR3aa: CASSPGTTSYNEQFF; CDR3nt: TGCGCCAGCAGCCCCGGGACTACTTCCTACAATGAGCAGTTCTTC
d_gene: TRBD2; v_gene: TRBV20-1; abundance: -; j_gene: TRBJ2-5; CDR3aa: CSAIAGTGETQYF; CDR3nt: TGCAGTGCCATAGCGGGGACGGGAGAGACCCAGTACTTC
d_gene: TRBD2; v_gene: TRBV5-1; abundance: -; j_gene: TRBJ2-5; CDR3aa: CASSLALAGVGETQYF; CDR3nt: TGCGCCAGCAGCTTGGCGCTAGCGGGAGTTGGGGAGACCCAGTACTTC
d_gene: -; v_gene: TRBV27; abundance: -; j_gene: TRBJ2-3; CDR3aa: CASNERPFTDTQYF; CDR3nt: TGTGCCAGCAACGAGCGCCCTTTCACAGATACGCAGTATTTT
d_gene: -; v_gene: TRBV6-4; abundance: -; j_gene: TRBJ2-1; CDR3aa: CASSDGFGGEQFF; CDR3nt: TGTGCCAGCAGTGACGGCTTCGGAGGCGAGCAGTTCTTC
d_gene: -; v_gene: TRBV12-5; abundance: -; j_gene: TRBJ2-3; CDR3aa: CASGLSDTPGTDTQYF; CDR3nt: TGTGCTAGTGGTTTATCCGACACCCCGGGCACAGATACGCAGTATTTT
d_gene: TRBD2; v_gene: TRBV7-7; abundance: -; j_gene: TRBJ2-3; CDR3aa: CASSPRLAGIDTQYF; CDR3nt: TGTGCCAGCAGCCCAAGACTAGCGGGGATTGATACGCAGTATTTT
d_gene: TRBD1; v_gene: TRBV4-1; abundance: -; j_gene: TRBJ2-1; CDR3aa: CASSQGQGPNNEQFF; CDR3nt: TGCGCCAGCAGCCAAGGACAGGGTCCCAACAATGAGCAGTTCTTC
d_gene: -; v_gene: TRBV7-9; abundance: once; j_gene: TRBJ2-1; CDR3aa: CASSLVQLTYNEQFF; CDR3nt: TGTGCCAGCAGCTTAGTACAGTTGACCTACAATGAGCAGTTCTTC
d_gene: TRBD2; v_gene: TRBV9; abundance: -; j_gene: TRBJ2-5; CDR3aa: CASSRAGGSQETQYF; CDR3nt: TGTGCCAGCAGCCGAGCGGGGGGGTCCCAAGAGACCCAGTACTTC
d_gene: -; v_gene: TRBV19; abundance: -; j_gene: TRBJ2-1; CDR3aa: CASSLKEQFF; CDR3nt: TGTGCCAGTAGTTTGAAGGAGCAGTTCTTC
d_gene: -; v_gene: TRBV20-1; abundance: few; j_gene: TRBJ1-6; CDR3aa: CSASGNQGSPLHF; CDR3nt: TGCAGTGCTAGCGGTAATCAGGGTTCACCCCTCCACTTT
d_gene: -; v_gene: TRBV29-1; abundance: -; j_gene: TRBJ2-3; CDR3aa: CSVELSTDTQYF; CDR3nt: TGCAGCGTTGAACTGAGCACAGATACGCAGTATTTT
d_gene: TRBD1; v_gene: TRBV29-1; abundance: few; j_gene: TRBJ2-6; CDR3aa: CSVLGQADSGANVLTF; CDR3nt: TGCAGCGTGCTGGGACAGGCGGACTCTGGGGCCAACGTCCTGACTTTC
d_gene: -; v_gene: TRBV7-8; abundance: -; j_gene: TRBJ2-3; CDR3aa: CASENSPTDTQYF; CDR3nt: TGTGCCAGCGAGAATAGCCCCACAGATACGCAGTATTTT
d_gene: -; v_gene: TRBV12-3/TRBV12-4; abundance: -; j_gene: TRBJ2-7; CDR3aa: CASCWGSYEQYF; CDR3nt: TGTGCCAGCTGCTGGGGCTCCTACGAGCAGTACTTC
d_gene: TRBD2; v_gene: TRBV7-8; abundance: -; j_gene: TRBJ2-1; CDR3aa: CASSLEGEGLDNEQFF; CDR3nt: TGTGCCAGCAGCTTAGAAGGGGAGGGCCTCGACAATGAGCAGTTCTTC
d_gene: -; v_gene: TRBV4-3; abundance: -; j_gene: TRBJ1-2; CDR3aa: CASSQDPRGGGYTF; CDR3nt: TGCGCCAGCAGCCAAGATCCCCGGGGGGGTGGCTACACCTTC
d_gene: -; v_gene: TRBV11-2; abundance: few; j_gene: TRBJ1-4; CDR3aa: CASSLRAGPSLDGRINEKLFF; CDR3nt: TGTGCCAGCAGCCTCCGAGCAGGACCCAGCTTAGACGGACGGATAAATGAAAAACTGTTTTTT
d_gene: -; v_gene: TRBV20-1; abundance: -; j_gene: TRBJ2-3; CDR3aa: CSAMVGSTDTQYF; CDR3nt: TGCAGTGCTATGGTCGGAAGCACAGATACGCAGTATTTT
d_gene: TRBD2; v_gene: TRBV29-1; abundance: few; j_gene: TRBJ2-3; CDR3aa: CSALSTSGLSTDTQYF; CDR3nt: TGCAGCGCCCTATCGACTAGCGGACTTAGCACAGATACGCAGTATTTT
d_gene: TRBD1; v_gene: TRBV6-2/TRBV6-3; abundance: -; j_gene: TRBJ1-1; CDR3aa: CASSYIDRGWSTEAFF; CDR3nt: TGTGCCAGCAGTTATATCGACAGGGGTTGGAGCACTGAAGCTTTCTTT
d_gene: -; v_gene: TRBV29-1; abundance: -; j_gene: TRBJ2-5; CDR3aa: CSVGPPGETQYF; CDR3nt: TGCAGCGTTGGACCCCCCGGGGAGACCCAGTACTTC
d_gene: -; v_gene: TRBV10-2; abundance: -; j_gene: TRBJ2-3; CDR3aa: CASSAQHPSTDTQYF; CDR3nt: TGCGCCAGCAGTGCCCAGCATCCTAGCACAGATACGCAGTATTTT
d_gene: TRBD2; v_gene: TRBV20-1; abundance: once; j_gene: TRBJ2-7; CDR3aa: CSAKGTSGSYEQYF; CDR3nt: TGCAGTGCAAAGGGGACTAGCGGGAGTTACGAGCAGTACTTC
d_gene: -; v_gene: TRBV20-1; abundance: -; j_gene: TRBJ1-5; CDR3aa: CSARERTGNQPQHF; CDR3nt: TGCAGTGCTAGAGAGAGGACAGGCAATCAGCCCCAGCATTTT
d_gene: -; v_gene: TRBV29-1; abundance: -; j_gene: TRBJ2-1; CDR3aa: CSVGDSLSYNEQFF; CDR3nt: TGCAGCGTTGGGGACTCCCTCTCCTACAATGAGCAGTTCTTC
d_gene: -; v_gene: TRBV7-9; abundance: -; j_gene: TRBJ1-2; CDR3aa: CASSSDWGGNYGYTF; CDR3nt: TGTGCCAGCAGCTCGGATTGGGGGGGGAACTATGGCTACACCTTC
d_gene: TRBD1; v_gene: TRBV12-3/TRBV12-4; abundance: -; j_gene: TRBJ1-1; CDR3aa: CASREDRDRNTEAFF; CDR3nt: TGTGCCAGCAGGGAAGACAGGGACCGGAACACTGAAGCTTTCTTT
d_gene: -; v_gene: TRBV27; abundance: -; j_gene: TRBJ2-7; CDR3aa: CASSDGPNPTLEQYF; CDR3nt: TGTGCCAGCAGTGATGGACCAAACCCCACCCTCGAGCAGTACTTC